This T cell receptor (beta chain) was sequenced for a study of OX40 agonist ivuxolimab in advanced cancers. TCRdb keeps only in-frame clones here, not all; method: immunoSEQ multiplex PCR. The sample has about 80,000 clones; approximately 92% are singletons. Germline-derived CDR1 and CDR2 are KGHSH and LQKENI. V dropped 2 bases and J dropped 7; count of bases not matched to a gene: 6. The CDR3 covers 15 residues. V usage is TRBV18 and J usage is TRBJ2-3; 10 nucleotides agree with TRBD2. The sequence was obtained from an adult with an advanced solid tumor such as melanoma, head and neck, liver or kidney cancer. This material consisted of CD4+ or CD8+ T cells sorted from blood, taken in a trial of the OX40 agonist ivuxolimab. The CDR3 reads CASSPSGRALNTQYF. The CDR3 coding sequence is TGTGCCAGCTCACCAAGCGGGAGGGCCTTGAATACGCAGTATTTT.